Given below is one T cell receptor (beta chain) in context. For the second PCR, which ran for about 6 to 11 cycles, a sample-barcoded 5' primer and a J-beta primer mix were used. TCRdb recomputed calls from the 5' RACE reads with MiXCR, one row per CDR3 protein. The sample includes almost 800,000 distinct CDR3 sequences, over 45% seen only once; the top ten take roughly 20%. The data were obtained in a study of blood T cells in healthy people across ages. The CDR3 is made up of 15 amino acids. V shed 2 bases and J shed 3 bases, with 13 bases lying between them. Germline values: CDR1 SNHLY, CDR2 FYNNEI. Each sample had at least 6.5 million PBMCs isolated.

V and J are TRBV2 and TRBJ1-2; maybe TRBD1 (6 bases). The clonotype was recovered from a man aged 30 to 45 in good health. Sequences were obtained from blood. This chain's CDR3 is CASSEWDNPYYGYTF. In nucleotides, the CDR3 is TGTGCCAGCAGTGAATGGGACAACCCTTACTATGGCTACACCTTC.